This TCR beta chain was sequenced in a study of blood T cell repertoires in COVID-19. As for the study in general: Both acute and convalescent COVID-19 samples were obtained from the United States, Italy and Spain. The analysed material was cDNA or gDNA that came from T cells, B-cell-depleted T cells, or PBMCs.

Germline CDR1 reads SEHNR; CDR2 reads FQNEAQ (reference sequence). Germline trimming cut 6 bases from V and 0 bases from J; bases unmatched to any gene: 9. The CDR3 spans 16 residues. Original processing methods: Reference gene primer amplification gave estimated nucleated cell counts. Measured with immunoSEQ multiplex PCR; TCRdb has only the in-frame clones, and not every one. The DNA was the basis for D and trimming; V, J and clone size are from that table. The data contain some 220,000 clones, 84% of them seen just once; the ten biggest clones take up roughly 18%. The sample taken for sequencing was peripheral blood. The rearrangement uses TRBV7-9 and TRBJ1-1; 8 bases are a match to TRBD1. The origin of this receptor is an elderly woman with active or convalescent COVID-19. The CDR3, as DNA: TGTGCCAGCAGTCCCAACAGGGGGATTATGAACACTGAAGCTTTCTTT. Its translation is CASSPNRGIMNTEAFF.